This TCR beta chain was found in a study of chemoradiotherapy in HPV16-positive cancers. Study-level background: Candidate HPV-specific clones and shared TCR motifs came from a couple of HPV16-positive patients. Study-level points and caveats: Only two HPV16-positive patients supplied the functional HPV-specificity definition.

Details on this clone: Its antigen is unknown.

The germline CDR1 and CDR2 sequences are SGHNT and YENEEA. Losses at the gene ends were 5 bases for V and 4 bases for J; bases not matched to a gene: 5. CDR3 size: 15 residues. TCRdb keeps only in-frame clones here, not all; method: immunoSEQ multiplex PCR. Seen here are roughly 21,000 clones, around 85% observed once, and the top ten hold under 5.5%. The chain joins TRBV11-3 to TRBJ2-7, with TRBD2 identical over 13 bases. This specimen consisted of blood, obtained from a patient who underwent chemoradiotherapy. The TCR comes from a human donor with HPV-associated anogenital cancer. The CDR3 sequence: CASSAGTSGAYEQYF. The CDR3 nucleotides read TGTGCCAGCAGCGCCGGGACTAGCGGGGCGTACGAGCAGTACTTC.